This T cell receptor beta chain was documented in a study of regulatory T cells in long-lasting Graves disease. Study-wide results and limits: Compared with new cases, persistent Graves' patients showed reduced TCR diversity.

Building the TCR beta libraries relied on iRepertoire HTBI primers, and CDR3 regions underwent Arm-PCR. TCRdb used MiXCR to reprocess the multiplex PCR reads, holding one entry per CDR3 protein. The data hold about 460,000 distinct CDR3 sequences, with around 15% observed a single time. Indicated time point: newly diagnosed GD, antithyroid drugs for less than 3 months. The TCR library used RNA extracted from PBMCs. With regard to this clonotype: Its antigen is undetermined.

CDR3 length: 14 amino acids. Germline CDR1 and CDR2: SQVTM and ANQGSEA. This sample also belongs to another study, concerning T cells in Graves' hyperthyroidism and ophthalmopathy. That work adds: Used for diagnoses were clinical symptoms, serum thyroxine and TRAb, thyroid ultrasound and orbital computed tomography. Carried out on the TCR CDR3, a first-round RT-PCR used the HTBI primer set. A model using 13 V-J features told ophthalmopathy apart from stable hyperthyroidism.

The clonotype originates from a woman aged 45-65 years with Graves disease. Sequencing was performed on peripheral blood mononuclear cells (PBMCs), taken at new diagnosis, from a patient treated with antithyroid drugs. This sequence joins TRBV29-1 and TRBJ2-1; 7 bases align to TRBD2. The assigned J gene may be wrong: the sequence end matches TRBJ2-5 better. CDR3 sequence (DNA): TGCAGCGTGGGGGGGTTGGGAGAGTGGGAGACCCAGTACTTC. This encodes CSVGGLGEWETQYF.